This TCR beta chain is from a study of tumor-infiltrating lymphocytes in primary liver carcinoma. The germline V gene encodes CDR1 SEHNR and CDR2 FQNEAQ (reference sequence). This CDR3 spans 15 amino acids. On this clonotype itself: This may come from a read error, since a much larger clone is one base off.

Unsorted bulk tissue, about 17-33 mg of it, served as the source for co-extraction of RNA and DNA. The template, about 540 ng total RNA, yielded TCR beta cDNA made with a constant-region primer. For TCR beta, libraries were produced by three nested multiplex PCR rounds using slightly modified ARM-PCR. With TRBV1-TRBV30 forward primers and a C-beta reverse primer, the first two PCR rounds were run for around 11 cycles each. MiXCR was run by TCRdb on the multiplex PCR reads, yielding one entry per CDR3 protein. The profile covers roughly 78,000 distinct CDR3 sequences, with 70% to 75% appearing a single time and roughly 13% taken by the ten largest.

This sequence was found in a woman aged 55-69 years with primary liver carcinoma and hepatitis B virus infection. The sequenced material came from liver tumor tissue from sampling region 4. Subset: tumor region T4, right-lateral pole. The chain is built from TRBV7-9 and TRBJ1-2, with TRBD1 matching over 12 bases. In DNA form, the CDR3 reads TGTGTCAGCACCGGTAGGGGACAGGGGGCTTACGGCTACACCTTC. Amino acid sequence: CVSTGRGQGAYGYTF. The full variable domain, rest sourced from reference TRBV7-9 and TRBJ1-2, is DTGVSQNPRHKITKRGQNVTFRCDPISEHNRLYWYRQTLGQGPEFLTYFQNEAQLEKSRLLSDRFSAERPKGSFSTLEIQRTEQGDSAMYLCVSTGRGQGAYGYTFGSGTRLTVV.